The 26 T cell receptor beta chains below were found in one sample sequenced in a study of cytomegalovirus exposure and HLA in healthy donors (dated by TCRdb to 2015 to 2018). The library was generated by the immunoSEQ multiplex PCR assay. The table was pulled from immuneACCESS by TCRdb, which kept in-frame rearrangements only. Such tables lose some clones; where checked, under half of the loss comes from unresolved V genes, and the rest has no known cause. The sample table lists 150,000 to 170,000 clones, 70% to 90% of them with a count of one. The ten largest clones represent over 2% of the sample. The sample was PBMCs. The receptors originated from a human donor in good health.

The chain uses TRBV6-1 and TRBJ1-1; 9 nucleotides align to TRBD1. The germline V gene has CDR1 MNHNS and CDR2 SASEGT. With V trimmed by 6 bases and J by 10 bases, 15 bases remained unmatched. The CDR3 is 15 residues long. In nucleotides, the CDR3 is TGTGCCAGCAGAGTCAGACAGGGGGGGGGAATGGTAGCTTTCTTT. It translates to CASRVRQGGGMVAFF.

The V and J genes are TRBV28 and TRBJ1-4; TRBD1 is a possible D gene (6 bases). CDR1 and CDR2 (germline): MDHEN, SYDVKM. The CDR3 covers 14 residues. V was clipped by 6 bases and J by 3 bases, with 11 bases between them. The CDR3 is CASRKGGSNEKLFF. DNA of the CDR3: TGTGCCAGCAGAAAAGGGGGTTCTAATGAAAAACTGTTTTTT.

This clone was found once. The chain combines TRBV7-6 with TRBJ2-3; D is unresolved. The germline CDR1 and CDR2 sequences are SGHVS and FNYEAQ. There are 11 residues in the CDR3. The V and J ends lost 5 bases and 6 bases respectively, with 6 bases between them. The CDR3 nucleotides are TGTGCCAGCAGCGGCGGTGATACGCAGTATTTT. Its protein is CASSGGDTQYF.

This rearrangement joins TRBV29-1 to TRBJ2-7; the match to TRBD2 covers 9 bases. The CDR3 length is 13 residues. Germline lookup yields CDR1 SQVTM and CDR2 ANQGSEA. The junction had 10 bases not matched to a gene; V was cut back by 7 bases and J by 6 bases. The CDR3 nucleotides are TGCAGCGCCGTGGCGGGAGGGCCCGGCGAGCAGTACTTC. This sequence encodes CSAVAGGPGEQYF.

The rearrangement links TRBV28 to TRBJ2-7; 7 nucleotides line up with TRBD2. CDR3 length: 15 residues. Germline V gene sequence: CDR1 MDHEN, CDR2 SYDVKM. Trimming cost V 5 bases and J 1 base; bases outside gene matches: 8. The CDR3 loop is CASSGSFGRSYEQYF. The CDR3 region has the DNA TGTGCCAGCAGTGGGTCTTTCGGGAGGTCCTACGAGCAGTACTTC. Looking up the rest from reference TRBV28 and TRBJ2-7 gives the full variable domain: DVKVTQSSRYLVKRTGEKVFLECVQDMDHENMFWYRQDPGLGLRLIYFSYDVKMKEKGDIPEGYSVSREKKERFSLILESASTNQTSMYLCASSGSFGRSYEQYFGPGTRLTVT.

This clone was seen a single time. V is TRBV2 and J is TRBJ1-1; D is uncertain. Looked up from germline, CDR1 is SNHLY and CDR2 is FYNNEI. CDR3 length: 13 residues. Trimming took off 9 bases at V and 0 bases at J, with 11 bases between the two ends. The CDR3 loop reads CASTQAMNTEAFF. The CDR3 DNA reads as TGTGCCAGTACGCAGGCGATGAACACTGAAGCTTTCTTT.

This sequence joins TRBV6-5 and TRBJ1-6; perhaps TRBD1 as D (6 bases). The CDR3 consists of 15 residues. Germline V gives CDR1 MNHEY, CDR2 SVGAGI. Trimming left V 4 bases short and J 4 bases short, with 11 bases between. For the CDR3, the DNA is TGTGCCAGCAGTTCGCCCCAGGGGTATAATTCACCCCTCCACTTT. Amino acid sequence: CASSSPQGYNSPLHF.

This clone turned up a few times. This sequence joins TRBV6-6 and TRBJ2-7; 8 nucleotides align to TRBD1. Germline lookup yields CDR1 MNHNY and CDR2 SVGAGI (reference sequence). The trim removed 5 bases at V and 7 bases at J, leaving 10 bases unmatched. CDR3 size: 14 residues. The CDR3: CASSIDRGQGEQYF. In DNA, the CDR3 is TGTGCCAGCAGTATCGACAGGGGCCAGGGGGAGCAGTACTTC.

The V gene is TRBV6-4, the J gene TRBJ2-3; 11 bases are shared with TRBD2. The CDR3 is 15 residues long. CDR1 MRHNA and CDR2 SNTAGT come from the germline V gene. The junction had 4 bases not matched to a gene; V was cut back by 6 bases and J by 2 bases. CDR3 protein: CASSPSGGTTDTQYF. Here the CDR3 DNA reads TGTGCCAGCAGCCCTAGCGGGGGGACCACAGATACGCAGTATTTT.

This rearrangement joins TRBV9 to TRBJ2-7; 8 bases line up with TRBD1. This CDR3 is built from 15 residues. V trimming: 4 bases; J trimming: 5 bases; junction bases outside the gene matches: 11. Germline V gene data show CDR1 as SGDLS and CDR2 as YYNGEE. The CDR3 is CASSKTPGGLNEQYF. The CDR3 nucleotides read TGTGCCAGCAGCAAAACCCCAGGGGGCCTCAACGAGCAGTACTTC.

CDR3 nucleotide sequence: TGTGCCAGCAGCCCCGACAGGGCCCTGAACACTGAAGCTTTCTTT. Protein: CASSPDRALNTEAFF. This chain connects TRBV14 to TRBJ1-1; 7 bases are shared with TRBD1. Germline V gene sequence: CDR1 SGHDN, CDR2 FVKESK. The CDR3 is made up of 15 amino acids. The trim removed 4 bases at V and 0 bases at J, leaving 5 bases unmatched.

The chain has TRBV11-2 and TRBJ2-7; 8 bases agree with TRBD1. The CDR3 consists of 14 residues. V lost 5 bases and J lost 2; bases outside the gene matches: 5. Germline CDR1 is SGHAT and CDR2 is FQNNGV. The CDR3 nucleotides read TGTGCCAGCAGCAGACAGGGGCCTGCCTACGAGCAGTACTTC. This gives the protein CASSRQGPAYEQYF.

For the CDR3, the DNA is TGTGCCAGCTCACCACTTAGCGGAACCGGCACAGATACGCAGTATTTT. Its protein product is CASSPLSGTGTDTQYF. The rearrangement uses TRBV18 and TRBJ2-3, with D possibly matching TRBD2 (6 bases). CDR1 and CDR2 from the germline V gene are KGHSH and LQKENI. The CDR3 extends over 16 amino acids. Trimming shortened V by 1 base and J by 1 base, and 12 bases separated the two germline ends.

The chain couples TRBV5-1 to TRBJ2-1, with a weak D call TRBD1 (6 bases). The germline V and J ends were trimmed by 4 bases and 5 bases, with 10 bases remaining between them. CDR3 length: 13 amino acids. The germline V gene encodes CDR1 SGHRS and CDR2 YFSETQ. CDR3 DNA: TGCGCCAGCAGCCCCCCAGGGGACAATGAGCAGTTCTTC. Residues: CASSPPGDNEQFF.

V usage is TRBV19 and J usage is TRBJ2-1, with 9 bases that match TRBD1. The CDR3 length is 14 residues. J was trimmed by 10 bases and V by 3 bases; bases with no gene match: 7. Germline V gene sequence: CDR1 LNHDA, CDR2 SQIVND (reference sequence). CDR3 coding DNA: TGTGCCAGTAGTATGAAACAGGGGGCCGGGGAGCAGTTCTTC. It specifies CASSMKQGAGEQFF.

This clone was observed a few times. CDR3 amino acids: CASSRGPLRYEQYF. CDR3 DNA sequence: TGTGCCAGCAGTCGGGGTCCTTTGAGGTACGAGCAGTACTTC. J is TRBJ2-7 and V is TRBV2; TRBD2 is a possible D gene (5 bases). V was trimmed by 5 bases and J by 4 bases, leaving 15 bases between them. CDR3 size: 14 residues. Germline CDR1 and CDR2: SNHLY and FYNNEI.

The rearrangement uses TRBV4-3 and TRBJ2-7; D perhaps matches TRBD1 (6 bases). This CDR3 comprises 14 residues. Trimming shortened V by 4 bases and J by 0 bases, and 10 bases separated the two germline ends. Germline-derived CDR1 and CDR2 are LGHNA and YSLEER. The CDR3 DNA is TGCGCCAGCAGCCGAGGACAGACCTCCTACGAGCAGTACTTC. This gives the protein CASSRGQTSYEQYF.

The chain's CDR3 is CASSLYGRQGSPYEQYF. Written as DNA, the CDR3 is TGTGCCAGCAGCTTATACGGACGGCAGGGGTCCCCCTACGAGCAGTACTTC. This sequence joins TRBV13 and TRBJ2-7; TRBD1 is a possible D gene (6 bases). V was shortened by 2 bases and J by 2 bases, with 19 bases between the two germline ends. The CDR3 is made up of 17 amino acids. CDR1 is PRHDT, CDR2 FYEKMQ, per germline (reference sequence).

The gene calls are TRBV18 and TRBJ1-2; D is perhaps TRBD1 (5 bases). The V end lost 0 bases, the J end lost 2 bases, and 10 bases lay between the germline ends. Germline CDR1 reads KGHSH; CDR2 reads LQKENI. The CDR3 loop spans 15 amino acids. In DNA, the CDR3 is TGTGCCAGCTCACCACCGCAGGGAGGGAACTATGGCTACACCTTC. Translating gives CASSPPQGGNYGYTF.

The rearrangement uses TRBV6-5 and TRBJ1-2; 7 bases fit TRBD1. The CDR3 length is 12 residues. Trimming at V came to 6 bases and at J to 4 bases, leaving 2 bases not matched to a gene. Per germline, CDR1 MNHEY and CDR2 SVGAGI. CDR3 in amino acids: CASSDRAYGYTF. DNA for the CDR3: TGTGCCAGCAGCGACAGGGCCTATGGCTACACCTTC.

This clone was picked up a small number of times. The junction departs from germline at one end; a sequencing error may be responsible. This chain uses TRBV28 with TRBJ2-7; 7 bases are a match to TRBD1. This CDR3 is built from 15 residues. Germline CDR1 reads MDHEN; CDR2 reads SYDVKM. The CDR3 nucleotides read TGTGCCAGCAGGTTATCCGGGACAGACCTGGGCGAGCAGTACTTC. Protein: CASRLSGTDLGEQYF.

V usage is TRBV14 and J usage is TRBJ1-6; no clear D. Trimming cost V 3 bases and J 14 bases, with 17 bases left between them. The CDR3 spans 14 residues. Germline CDR1 reads SGHDN; CDR2 reads FVKESK. The CDR3, as DNA: TGTGCCAGCAGCCAGGGTACGGGGTTTATGACCCTCCACTTT. It codes for CASSQGTGFMTLHF.

V usage is TRBV4-3 and J usage is TRBJ1-5; D unclear. Germline V CDR1 and CDR2: LGHNA, YSLEER. The CDR3 loop spans 17 amino acids. V gave up 0 bases and J gave up 2 bases, with 14 bases separating them. CDR3 sequence reads: CASSQEYGRRGNQPQHF. Here the CDR3 DNA reads TGCGCCAGCAGCCAAGAGTACGGTCGGCGGGGCAATCAGCCCCAGCATTTT.

The V call is TRBV5-1, the J call TRBJ2-1; TRBD1 matches at 8 bases. The CDR3 is 15 amino acids. Germline CDR1 SGHRS, CDR2 YFSETQ. The V gene end was trimmed by 4 bases and the J gene end by 6 bases; junction bases not matched to a gene: 9. The CDR3 nucleotides read TGCGCCAGCAGCGGACAGGGAATGGTCGGCAATGAGCAGTTCTTC. The encoded protein is CASSGQGMVGNEQFF.

This clone was counted between two and nine times. This chain uses TRBV5-8 with TRBJ2-2; D ambiguous. CDR3 length: 13 residues. CDR1 is SGHTS and CDR2 is YDEGEE in the germline V gene. V lost 2 bases and J 6 bases, leaving 8 bases between the germline ends. The CDR3: CASSFYGPGELFF. For the CDR3, the DNA is TGTGCCAGCAGCTTCTACGGTCCCGGGGAGCTGTTTTTT.

V gene TRBV5-1 combines with J gene TRBJ2-7; D unresolved. In germline, CDR1 is SGHRS, CDR2 YFSETQ. The CDR3 loop spans 14 amino acids. V was clipped by 1 base and J by 0 bases, with 8 bases between them. The CDR3 bases are TGCGCCAGCAGCTTGCAAGCTGCCTCCTACGAGCAGTACTTC. Translating it yields CASSLQAASYEQYF.